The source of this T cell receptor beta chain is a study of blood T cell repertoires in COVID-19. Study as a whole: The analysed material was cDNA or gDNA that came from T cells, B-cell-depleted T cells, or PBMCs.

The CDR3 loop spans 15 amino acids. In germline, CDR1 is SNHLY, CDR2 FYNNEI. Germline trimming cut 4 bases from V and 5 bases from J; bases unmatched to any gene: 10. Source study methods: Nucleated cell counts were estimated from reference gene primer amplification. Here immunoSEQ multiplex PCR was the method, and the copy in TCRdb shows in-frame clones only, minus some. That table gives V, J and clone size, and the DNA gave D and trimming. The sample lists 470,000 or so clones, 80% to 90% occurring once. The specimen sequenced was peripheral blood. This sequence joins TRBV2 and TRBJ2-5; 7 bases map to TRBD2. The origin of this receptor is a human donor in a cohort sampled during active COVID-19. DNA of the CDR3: TGTGCCAGCAGTGTTTCAGGCGGGAGCGGGGAGACCCAGTACTTC. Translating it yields CASSVSGGSGETQYF.